This TCR beta chain came from a study of technical replicates of blood from several donors. Sequencing used immunoSEQ multiplex PCR; TCRdb keeps in-frame clones, though not all of them. The table shows tens of thousands of clones, with roughly 85% occurring only once. The ends lost 7 bases at V and 3 bases at J; junction bases unmatched: 9. The CDR3 extends over 16 amino acids. Germline V gene data show CDR1 as SNHLY and CDR2 as FYNNEI. The sequence was collected from a human donor in good health. Some clones in this sample may be carry-over from other donors' samples. What was sequenced was PBMCs. This chain uses TRBV2 with TRBJ2-1; TRBD1 matches 10 bases. CDR3 in amino acids: CASTQFGTGVYNEQFF. CDR3 nucleotide sequence: TGTGCCAGCACTCAATTCGGGACAGGGGTCTACAATGAGCAGTTCTTC.